This T cell receptor beta chain is from a study of CD8+CD57+ T cells in acquired aplastic anemia. General observations from the study: Significance was not reached for CD8+ Simpson's diversity between patients and controls.

The CDR3 has 12 residues. The junction had 8 bases not matched to a gene; V was cut back by 6 bases and J by 13 bases. Germline CDR1 and CDR2: SNHLY and FYNNEI. This clonotype was recorded at least ten times. What it recognizes is unknown. Patients picked for sequencing had shown CD8+CD57+ cell expansion detected by flow cytometry. By the time of blood sampling, patients had still received no therapy. Genomic DNA templated the TCR beta VDJ and CDR3 profiling. TCRdb ran MiXCR on the reads and lists one entry per CDR3 protein. Of about 180,000 distinct CDR3 sequences in the sample, roughly 65% are singletons; the top ten hold under 55%.

This sequence originates from a human donor with aplastic anemia. The specimen sequenced was sorted CD4+, CD8+, or CD8+CD57+ T cells (not recorded which) from PBMCs. The V and J genes are TRBV2 and TRBJ1-4; 7 bases agree with TRBD1. CDR3 sequence: CASRDRNYRLFF. CDR3 in DNA: TGTGCCAGCAGGGACAGGAATTATAGACTGTTTTTT.